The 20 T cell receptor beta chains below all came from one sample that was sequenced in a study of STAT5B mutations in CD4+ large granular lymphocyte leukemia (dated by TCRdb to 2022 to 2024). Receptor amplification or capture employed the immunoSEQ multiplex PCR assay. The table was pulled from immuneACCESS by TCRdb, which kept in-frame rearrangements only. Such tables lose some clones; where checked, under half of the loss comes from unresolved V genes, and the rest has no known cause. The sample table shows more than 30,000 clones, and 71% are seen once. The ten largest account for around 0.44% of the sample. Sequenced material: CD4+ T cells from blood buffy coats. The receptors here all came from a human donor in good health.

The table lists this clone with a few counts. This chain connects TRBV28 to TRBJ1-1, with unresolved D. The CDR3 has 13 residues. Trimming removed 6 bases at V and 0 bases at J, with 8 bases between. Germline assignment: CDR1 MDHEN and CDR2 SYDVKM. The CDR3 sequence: CASSTTMNTEAFF. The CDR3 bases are TGTGCCAGCAGCACGACTATGAACACTGAAGCTTTCTTT.

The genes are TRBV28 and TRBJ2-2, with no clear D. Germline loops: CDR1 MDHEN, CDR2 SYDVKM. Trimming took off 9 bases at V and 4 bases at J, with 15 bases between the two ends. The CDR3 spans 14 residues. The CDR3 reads CASQRDPVTGELFF. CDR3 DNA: TGTGCCAGTCAGCGAGACCCTGTCACCGGGGAGCTGTTTTTT.

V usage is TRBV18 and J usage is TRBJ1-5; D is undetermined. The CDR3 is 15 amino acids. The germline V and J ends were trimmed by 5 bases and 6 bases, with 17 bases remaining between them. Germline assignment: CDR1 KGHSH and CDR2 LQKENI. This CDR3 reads CASSAAGRGIQPQHF. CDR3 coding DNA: TGTGCCAGCTCAGCCGCAGGTCGCGGGATTCAGCCCCAGCATTTT.

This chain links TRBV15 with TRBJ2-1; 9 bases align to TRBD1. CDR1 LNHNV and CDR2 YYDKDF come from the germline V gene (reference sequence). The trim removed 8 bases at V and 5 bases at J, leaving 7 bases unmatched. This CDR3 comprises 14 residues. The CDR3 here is CATDSGQGNNEQFF. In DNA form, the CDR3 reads TGTGCCACCGATTCCGGACAGGGGAACAATGAGCAGTTCTTC.

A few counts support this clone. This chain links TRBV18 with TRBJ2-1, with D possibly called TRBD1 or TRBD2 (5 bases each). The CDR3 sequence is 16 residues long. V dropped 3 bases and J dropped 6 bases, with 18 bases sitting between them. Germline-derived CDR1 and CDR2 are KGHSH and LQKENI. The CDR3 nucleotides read TGTGCCAGCTCACCGGGGTTGGGAAGAGGGGTCAATGAGCAGTTCTTC. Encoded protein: CASSPGLGRGVNEQFF.

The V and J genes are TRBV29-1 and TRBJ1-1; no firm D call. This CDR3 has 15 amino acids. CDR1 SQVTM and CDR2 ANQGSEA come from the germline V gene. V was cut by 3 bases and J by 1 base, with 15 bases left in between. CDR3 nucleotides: TGCAGCGTTGACGTTTCCCGTGGACGGAACACTGAAGCTTTCTTT. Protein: CSVDVSRGRNTEAFF.

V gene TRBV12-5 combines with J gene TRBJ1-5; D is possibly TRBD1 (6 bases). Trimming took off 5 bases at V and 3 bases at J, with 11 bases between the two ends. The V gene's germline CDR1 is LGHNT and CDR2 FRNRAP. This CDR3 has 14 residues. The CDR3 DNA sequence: TGTGCTAGTGGTCGAGGGGGGGCCAATCAGCCCCAGCATTTT. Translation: CASGRGGANQPQHF. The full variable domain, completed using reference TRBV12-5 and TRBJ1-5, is DARVTQTPRHKVTEMGQEVTMRCQPILGHNTVFWYRQTMMQGLELLAYFRNRAPLDDSGMPKDRFSAEMPDATLATLKIQPSEPRDSAVYFCASGRGGANQPQHFGDGTRLSIL.

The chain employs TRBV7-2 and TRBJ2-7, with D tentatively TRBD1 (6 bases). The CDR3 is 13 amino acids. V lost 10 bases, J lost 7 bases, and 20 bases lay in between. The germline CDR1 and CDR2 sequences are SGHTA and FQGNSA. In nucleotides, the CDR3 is TGTGCCACGGGGCATTGGGGGCCTGGGGAGCAGTACTTC. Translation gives CATGHWGPGEQYF. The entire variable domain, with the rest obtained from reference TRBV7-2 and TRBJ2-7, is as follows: GAGVSQSPSNKVTEKGKDVELRCDPISGHTALYWYRQSLGQGLEFLIYFQGNSAPDKSGLPSDRFSAERTGGSVSTLTIQRTQQEDSAVYLCATGHWGPGEQYFGPGTRLTVT.

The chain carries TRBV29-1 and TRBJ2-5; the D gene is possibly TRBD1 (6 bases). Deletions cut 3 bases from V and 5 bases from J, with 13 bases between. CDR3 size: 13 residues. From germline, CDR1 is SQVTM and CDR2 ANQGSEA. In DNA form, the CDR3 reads TGCAGCGTTGAGAAGGGGGTTGGTGAGACCCAGTACTTC. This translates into CSVEKGVGETQYF.

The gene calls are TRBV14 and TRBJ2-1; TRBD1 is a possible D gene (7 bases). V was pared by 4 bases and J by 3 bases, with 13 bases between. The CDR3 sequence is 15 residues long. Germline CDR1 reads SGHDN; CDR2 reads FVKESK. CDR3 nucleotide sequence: TGTGCCAGCAGCCTTGCAGGGGGGAACTACAATGAGCAGTTCTTC. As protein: CASSLAGGNYNEQFF.

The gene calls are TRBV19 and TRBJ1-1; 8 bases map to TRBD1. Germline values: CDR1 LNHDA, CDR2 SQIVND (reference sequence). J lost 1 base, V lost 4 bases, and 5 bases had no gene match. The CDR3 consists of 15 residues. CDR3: CASSTPGQANTEAFF. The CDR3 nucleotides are TGTGCCAGTAGTACGCCGGGACAGGCGAACACTGAAGCTTTCTTT.

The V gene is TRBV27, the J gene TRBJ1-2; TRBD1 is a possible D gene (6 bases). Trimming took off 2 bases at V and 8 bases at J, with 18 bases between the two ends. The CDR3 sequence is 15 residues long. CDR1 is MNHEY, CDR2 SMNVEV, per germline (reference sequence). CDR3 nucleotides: TGTGCCAGCAGTTTAGGGCGACAGGTCGGAATGGGCTACACCTTC. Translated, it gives CASSLGRQVGMGYTF.

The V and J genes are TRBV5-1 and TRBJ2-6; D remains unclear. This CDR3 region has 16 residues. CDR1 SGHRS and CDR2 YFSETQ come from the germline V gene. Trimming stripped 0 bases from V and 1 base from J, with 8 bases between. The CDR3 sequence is CASSLDGLSGANVLTF. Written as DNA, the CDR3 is TGCGCCAGCAGCTTGGACGGGCTTTCTGGGGCCAACGTCCTGACTTTC.

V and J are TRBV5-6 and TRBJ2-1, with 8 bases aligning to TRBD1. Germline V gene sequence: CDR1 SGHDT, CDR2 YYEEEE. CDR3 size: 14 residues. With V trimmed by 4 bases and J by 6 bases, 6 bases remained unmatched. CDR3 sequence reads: CASSETGVSNEQFF. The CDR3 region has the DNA TGTGCCAGCAGCGAGACAGGGGTTTCCAATGAGCAGTTCTTC.

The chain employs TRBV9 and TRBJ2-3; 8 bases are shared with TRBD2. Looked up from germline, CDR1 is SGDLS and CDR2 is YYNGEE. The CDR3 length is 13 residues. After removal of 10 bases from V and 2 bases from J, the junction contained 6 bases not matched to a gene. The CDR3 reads CASGGAPTDTQYF. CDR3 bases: TGTGCCTCCGGGGGGGCCCCCACAGATACGCAGTATTTT.

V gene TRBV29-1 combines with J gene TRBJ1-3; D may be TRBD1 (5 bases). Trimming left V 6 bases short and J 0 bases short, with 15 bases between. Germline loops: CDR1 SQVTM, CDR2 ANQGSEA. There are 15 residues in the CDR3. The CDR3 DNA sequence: TGCAGCGTCTCCAAAGGGGACGGCTCTGGAAACACCATATATTTT. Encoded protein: CSVSKGDGSGNTIYF.

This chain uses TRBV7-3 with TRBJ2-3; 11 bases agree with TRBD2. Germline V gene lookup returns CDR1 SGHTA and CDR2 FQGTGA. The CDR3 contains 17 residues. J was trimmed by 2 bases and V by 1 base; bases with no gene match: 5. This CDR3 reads CASSLRGLAGSTDTQYF. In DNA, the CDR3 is TGTGCCAGCAGCTTAAGAGGACTAGCGGGCTCCACAGATACGCAGTATTTT.

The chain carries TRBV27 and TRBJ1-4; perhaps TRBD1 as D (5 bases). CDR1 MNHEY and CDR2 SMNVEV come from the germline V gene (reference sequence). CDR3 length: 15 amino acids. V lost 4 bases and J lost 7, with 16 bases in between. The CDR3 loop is CASSSGTDRGEKLFF. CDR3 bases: TGTGCCAGCAGTTCGGGGACGGACCGAGGTGAAAAACTGTTTTTT.

CDR3 DNA sequence: TGTGCCAGCAGTTCATCAGACAGGACTCACAATGAGCAGTTCTTC. Encoded protein: CASSSSDRTHNEQFF. The chain links TRBV6-5 to TRBJ2-1; a possible D gene is TRBD1 (6 bases). The CDR3 has 15 amino acids. CDR1 is MNHEY and CDR2 is SVGAGI in the germline V gene. Trimming removed 4 bases at V and 5 bases at J, with 15 bases between.

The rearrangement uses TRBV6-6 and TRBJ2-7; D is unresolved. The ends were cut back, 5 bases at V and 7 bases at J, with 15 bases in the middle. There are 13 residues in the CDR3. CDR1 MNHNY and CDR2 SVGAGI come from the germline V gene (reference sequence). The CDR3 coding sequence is TGTGCCAGCAGTGTCCCCGGGTCCCCAGAGCAGTACTTC. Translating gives CASSVPGSPEQYF.